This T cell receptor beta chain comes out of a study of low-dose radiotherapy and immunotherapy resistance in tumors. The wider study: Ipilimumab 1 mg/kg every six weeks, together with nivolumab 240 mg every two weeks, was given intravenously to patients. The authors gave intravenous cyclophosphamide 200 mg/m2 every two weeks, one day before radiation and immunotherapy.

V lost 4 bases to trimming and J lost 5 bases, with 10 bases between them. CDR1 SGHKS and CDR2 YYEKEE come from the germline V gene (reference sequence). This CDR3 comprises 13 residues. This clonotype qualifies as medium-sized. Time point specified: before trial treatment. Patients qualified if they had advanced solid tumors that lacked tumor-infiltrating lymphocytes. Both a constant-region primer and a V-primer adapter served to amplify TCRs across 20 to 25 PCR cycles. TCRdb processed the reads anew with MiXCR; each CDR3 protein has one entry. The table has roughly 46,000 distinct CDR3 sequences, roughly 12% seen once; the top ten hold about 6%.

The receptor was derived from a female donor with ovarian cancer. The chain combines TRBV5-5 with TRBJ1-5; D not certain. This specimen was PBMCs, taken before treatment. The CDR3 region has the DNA TGTGCCAGCAGCCTGATTTGGGATCAGCCCCAGCATTTT. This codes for CASSLIWDQPQHF.